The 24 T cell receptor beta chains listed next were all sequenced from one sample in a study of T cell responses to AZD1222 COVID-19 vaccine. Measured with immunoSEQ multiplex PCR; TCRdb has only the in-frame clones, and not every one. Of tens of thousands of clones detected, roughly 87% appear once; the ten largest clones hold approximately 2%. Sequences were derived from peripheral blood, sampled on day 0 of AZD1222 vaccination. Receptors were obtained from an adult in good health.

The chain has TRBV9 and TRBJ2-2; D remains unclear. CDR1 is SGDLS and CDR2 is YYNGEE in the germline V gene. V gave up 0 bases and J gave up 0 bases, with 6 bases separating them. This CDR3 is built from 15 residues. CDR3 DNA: TGTGCCAGCAGCGTAGGCGTAGCGAACACCGGGGAGCTGTTTTTT. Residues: CASSVGVANTGELFF.

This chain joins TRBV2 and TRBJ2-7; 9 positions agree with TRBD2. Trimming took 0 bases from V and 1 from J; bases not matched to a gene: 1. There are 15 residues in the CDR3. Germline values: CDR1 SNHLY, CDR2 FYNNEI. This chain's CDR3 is CASSEASGSSYEQYF. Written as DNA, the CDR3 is TGTGCCAGCAGTGAAGCTAGCGGGAGTTCCTACGAGCAGTACTTC.

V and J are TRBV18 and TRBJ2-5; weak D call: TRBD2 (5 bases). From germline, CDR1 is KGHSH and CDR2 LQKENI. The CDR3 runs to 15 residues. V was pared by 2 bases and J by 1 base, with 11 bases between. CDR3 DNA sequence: TGTGCCAGCTCACCATCGCGAGGGATCCAAGAGACCCAGTACTTC. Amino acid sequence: CASSPSRGIQETQYF.

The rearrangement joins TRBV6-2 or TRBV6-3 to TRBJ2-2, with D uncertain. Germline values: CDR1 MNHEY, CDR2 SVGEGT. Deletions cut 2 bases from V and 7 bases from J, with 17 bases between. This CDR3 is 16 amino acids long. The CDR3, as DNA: TGTGCCAGCAGTTACGGGTCCGTTAATCCTCGCGGGGAGCTGTTTTTT. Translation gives CASSYGSVNPRGELFF.

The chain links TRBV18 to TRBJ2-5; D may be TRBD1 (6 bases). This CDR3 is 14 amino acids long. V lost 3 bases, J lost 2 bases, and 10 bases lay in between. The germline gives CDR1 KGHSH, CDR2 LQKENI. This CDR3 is CASSPWTEQETQYF. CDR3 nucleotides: TGTGCCAGCTCACCCTGGACAGAACAAGAGACCCAGTACTTC.

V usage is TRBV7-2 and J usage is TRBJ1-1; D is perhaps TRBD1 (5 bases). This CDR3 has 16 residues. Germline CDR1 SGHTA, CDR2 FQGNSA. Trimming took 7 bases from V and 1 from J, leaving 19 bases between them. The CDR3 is CASTPGGAGKNTEAFF. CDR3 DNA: TGTGCCAGCACCCCCGGAGGGGCAGGGAAGAACACTGAAGCTTTCTTT.

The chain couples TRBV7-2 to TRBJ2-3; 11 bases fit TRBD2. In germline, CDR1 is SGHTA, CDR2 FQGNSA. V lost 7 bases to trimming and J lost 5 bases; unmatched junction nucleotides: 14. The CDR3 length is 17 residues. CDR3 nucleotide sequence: TGTGCCAGCAAACCTCCGGGACTAGCGGTTGTAGGAGATACGCAGTATTTT. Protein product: CASKPPGLAVVGDTQYF.

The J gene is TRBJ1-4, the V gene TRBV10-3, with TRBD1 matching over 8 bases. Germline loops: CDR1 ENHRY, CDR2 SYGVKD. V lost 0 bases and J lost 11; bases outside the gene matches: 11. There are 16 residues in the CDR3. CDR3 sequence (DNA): TGTGCCATCAGTGAGTCAGGACAGGGCCCTATGAAGAAACTGTTTTTT. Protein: CAISESGQGPMKKLFF.

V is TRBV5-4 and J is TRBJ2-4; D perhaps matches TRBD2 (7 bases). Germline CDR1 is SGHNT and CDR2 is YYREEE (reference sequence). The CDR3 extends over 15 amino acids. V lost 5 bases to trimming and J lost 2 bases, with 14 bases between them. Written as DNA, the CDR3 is TGTGCCAGCAGTACCCGGGGGGCCCCCAAAAACATTCAGTACTTC. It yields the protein CASSTRGAPKNIQYF.

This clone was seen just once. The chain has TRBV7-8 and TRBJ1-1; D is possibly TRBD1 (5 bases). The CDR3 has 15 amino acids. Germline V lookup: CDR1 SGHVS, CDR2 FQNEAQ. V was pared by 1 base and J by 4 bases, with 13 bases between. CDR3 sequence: CASSLVSGMSTEAFF. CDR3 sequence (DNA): TGTGCCAGCAGCTTAGTTTCAGGGATGAGCACTGAAGCTTTCTTT.

The CDR3, as DNA: TGTGCCAGCAGTCCAGGGATCTCGGAAGCTTTCTTT. Amino acid sequence: CASSPGISEAFF. The chain is built from TRBV6-2 or TRBV6-3 and TRBJ1-1; D is possibly TRBD1 (5 bases). This CDR3 spans 12 amino acids. V lost 5 bases and J 8 bases, leaving 12 bases between the germline ends. Germline V gives CDR1 MNHEY, CDR2 SVGEGT.

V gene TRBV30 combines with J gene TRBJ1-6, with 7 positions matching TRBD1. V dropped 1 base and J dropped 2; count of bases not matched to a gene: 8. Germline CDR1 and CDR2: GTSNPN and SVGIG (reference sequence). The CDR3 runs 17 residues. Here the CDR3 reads CAWSARGRRTYNSPLHF. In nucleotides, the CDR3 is TGTGCCTGGAGTGCTAGGGGGCGCCGAACCTATAATTCACCCCTCCACTTT.

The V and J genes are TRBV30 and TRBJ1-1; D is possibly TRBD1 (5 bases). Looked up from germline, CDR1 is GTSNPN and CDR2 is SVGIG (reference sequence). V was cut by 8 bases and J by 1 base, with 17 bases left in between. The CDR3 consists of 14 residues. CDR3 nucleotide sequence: TGTGCCCAAAACCCCATGGGGGGGAACACTGAAGCTTTCTTT. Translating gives CAQNPMGGNTEAFF.

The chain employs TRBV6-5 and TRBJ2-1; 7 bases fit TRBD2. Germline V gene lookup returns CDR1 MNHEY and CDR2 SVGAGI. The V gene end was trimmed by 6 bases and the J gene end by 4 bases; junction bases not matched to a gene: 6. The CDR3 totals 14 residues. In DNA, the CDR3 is TGTGCCAGCAGCCTAGGACTAGGGTACAATGAGCAGTTCTTC. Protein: CASSLGLGYNEQFF.

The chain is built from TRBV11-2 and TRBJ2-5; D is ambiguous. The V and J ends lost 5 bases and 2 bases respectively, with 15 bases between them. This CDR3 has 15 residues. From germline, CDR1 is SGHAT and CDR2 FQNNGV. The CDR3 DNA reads TGTGCCAGCAGCCAAGCAGGACCCCCACAAGAGACCCAGTACTTC. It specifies CASSQAGPPQETQYF.

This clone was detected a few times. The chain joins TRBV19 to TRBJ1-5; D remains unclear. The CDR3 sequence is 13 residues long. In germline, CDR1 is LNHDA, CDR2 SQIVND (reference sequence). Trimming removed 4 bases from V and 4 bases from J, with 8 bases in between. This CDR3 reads CASSTDVNQPQHF. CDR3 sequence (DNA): TGTGCCAGTAGTACCGATGTAAATCAGCCCCAGCATTTT. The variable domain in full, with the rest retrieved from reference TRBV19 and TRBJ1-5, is DGGITQSPKYLFRKEGQNVTLSCEQNLNHDAMYWYRQDPGQGLRLIYYSQIVNDFQKGDIAEGYSVSREKKESFPLTVTSAQKNPTAFYLCASSTDVNQPQHFGDGTRLSIL.

CDR3 protein: CASSPRGQLAGGPQNEQFF. The CDR3 DNA follows: TGTGCCAGTAGTCCCCGGGGCCAACTAGCGGGGGGGCCCCAAAATGAGCAGTTCTTC. V usage is TRBV19 and J usage is TRBJ2-1, with 13 positions matching TRBD2. The CDR3 length is 19 residues. The V segment lost 5 bases and the J segment 7 bases; nucleotides outside the gene matches: 17. Germline V gene data show CDR1 as LNHDA and CDR2 as SQIVND (reference sequence). The whole variable domain, filled in from reference TRBV19 and TRBJ2-1, reads DGGITQSPKYLFRKEGQNVTLSCEQNLNHDAMYWYRQDPGQGLRLIYYSQIVNDFQKGDIAEGYSVSREKKESFPLTVTSAQKNPTAFYLCASSPRGQLAGGPQNEQFFGPGTRLTVL.

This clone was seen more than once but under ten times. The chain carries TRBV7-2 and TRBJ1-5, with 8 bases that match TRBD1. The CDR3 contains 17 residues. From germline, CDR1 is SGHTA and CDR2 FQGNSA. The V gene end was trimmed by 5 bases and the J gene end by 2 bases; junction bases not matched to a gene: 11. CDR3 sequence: CASSTGTGFFGNQPQHF. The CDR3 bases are TGTGCCAGCAGCACCGGGACAGGATTTTTTGGCAATCAGCCCCAGCATTTT.

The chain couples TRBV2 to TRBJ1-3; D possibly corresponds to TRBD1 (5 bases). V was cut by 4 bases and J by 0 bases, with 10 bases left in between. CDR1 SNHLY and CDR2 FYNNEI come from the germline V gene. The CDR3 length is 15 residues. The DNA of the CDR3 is TGTGCCAGCAGTGTTGGGGGTCTCTCTGGAAACACCATATATTTT. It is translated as CASSVGGLSGNTIYF.

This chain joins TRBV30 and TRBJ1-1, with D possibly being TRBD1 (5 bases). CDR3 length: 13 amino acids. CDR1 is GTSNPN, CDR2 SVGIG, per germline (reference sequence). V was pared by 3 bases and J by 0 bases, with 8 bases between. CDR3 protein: CAWRGGMNTEAFF. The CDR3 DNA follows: TGTGCCTGGAGGGGGGGAATGAACACTGAAGCTTTCTTT.

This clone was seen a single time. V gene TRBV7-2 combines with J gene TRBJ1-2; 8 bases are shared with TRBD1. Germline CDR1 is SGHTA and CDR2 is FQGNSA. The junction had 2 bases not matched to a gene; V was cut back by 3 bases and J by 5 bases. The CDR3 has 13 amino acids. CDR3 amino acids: CASSLNRGYGYTF. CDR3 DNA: TGTGCCAGCAGCTTGAACAGGGGGTATGGCTACACCTTC.

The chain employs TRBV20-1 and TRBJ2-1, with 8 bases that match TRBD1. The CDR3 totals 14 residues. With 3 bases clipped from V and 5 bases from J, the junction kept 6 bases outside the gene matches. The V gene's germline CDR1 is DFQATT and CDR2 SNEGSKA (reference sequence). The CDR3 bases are TGCAGTGCTAGTTGGGACAGGCGAAACAATGAGCAGTTCTTC. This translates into CSASWDRRNNEQFF.

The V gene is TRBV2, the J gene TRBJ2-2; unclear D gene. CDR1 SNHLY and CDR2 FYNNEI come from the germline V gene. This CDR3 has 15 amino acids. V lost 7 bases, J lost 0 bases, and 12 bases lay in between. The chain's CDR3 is CASKGSGSNTGELFF. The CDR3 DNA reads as TGTGCCAGCAAAGGATCCGGGTCGAACACCGGGGAGCTGTTTTTT.

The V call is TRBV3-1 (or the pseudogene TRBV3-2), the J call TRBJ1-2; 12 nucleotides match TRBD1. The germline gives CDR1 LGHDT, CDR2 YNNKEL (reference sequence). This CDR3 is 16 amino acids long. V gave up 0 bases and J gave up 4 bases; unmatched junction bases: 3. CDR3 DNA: TGTGCCAGCAGCCAAGACGGGACAGGGGGCCTCTATGGCTACACCTTC. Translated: CASSQDGTGGLYGYTF.